What follows are 8 T cell receptor beta chains derived from one specimen sequenced in a study of vaccination effects on CD4 cells after COVID-19 (dated by TCRdb to the early 2020s). Their specific antigens are unknown. Library preparation employed the immunoSEQ multiplex PCR assay. The clones in this table, taken by TCRdb from immuneACCESS, are in-frame only. Not every clone is retained; where verified, under half of the shortfall comes from an unresolved V gene, and the cause of the rest is unknown. The sample table lists roughly 30,000 clones, about 75% of them with a count of one. Of the sample, 6.6% is held by the ten largest clones. After less than 13 days of culture, CD4+ T cells were isolated with the EasySep CD4+ T cell isolation kit. PCR-confirmed SARS-CoV-2 infection had occurred in convalescent patients between March and December 2020, before the Alpha, Beta and Delta variants emerged in the United States. Two doses of either the BNT162b2 or the mRNA-1273 mRNA SARS-CoV-2 vaccine were administered to participants.

The sequencing here drew on CD4+ T cells from PBMCs cultured without peptide, taken after COVID-19 vaccination. The receptors stem from a human donor who had a prior SARS-CoV-2 infection.

This clone occurred a few times. The V call is TRBV19, the J call TRBJ2-1; D remains unclear. Trimming cost V 5 bases and J 0 bases, with 14 bases left between them. Germline V gene data show CDR1 as LNHDA and CDR2 as SQIVND (reference sequence). The CDR3 loop spans 16 amino acids. As DNA, the CDR3 is TGTGCCAGTAGTCCCAATCGGCGGAGCTCCTACAATGAGCAGTTCTTC. This sequence encodes CASSPNRRSSYNEQFF. Drawing the rest from reference TRBV19 and TRBJ2-1, the complete variable domain is DGGITQSPKYLFRKEGQNVTLSCEQNLNHDAMYWYRQDPGQGLRLIYYSQIVNDFQKGDIAEGYSVSREKKESFPLTVTSAQKNPTAFYLCASSPNRRSSYNEQFFGPGTRLTVL.

The chain is built from TRBV5-1 and TRBJ2-4; 7 nucleotides line up with TRBD1. Germline CDR1 is SGHRS and CDR2 is YFSETQ. With 5 bases clipped from V and 0 bases from J, the junction kept 17 bases outside the gene matches. CDR3 length: 19 residues. CDR3 in DNA: TGCGCCAGCAGTAATGAAGGGGGCGCTTCACCCCTAGCCAAAAACATTCAGTACTTC. It encodes CASSNEGGASPLAKNIQYF. The variable domain in full, completed from reference TRBV5-1 and TRBJ2-4, reads KAGVTQTPRYLIKTRGQQVTLSCSPISGHRSVSWYQQTPGQGLQFLFEYFSETQRNKGNFPGRFSGRQFSNSRSEMNVSTLELGDSALYLCASSNEGGASPLAKNIQYFGAGTRLSVL.

The V and J genes are TRBV4-3 and TRBJ2-1; D is perhaps TRBD1 or TRBD2 (5 bases each). Per germline, CDR1 LGHNA and CDR2 YSLEER. This CDR3 has 15 residues. Trimming removed 2 bases from V and 2 bases from J, with 10 bases in between. The CDR3 here is CASSQRGGTYNEQFF. CDR3 nucleotide sequence: TGCGCCAGCAGCCAACGGGGCGGAACCTACAATGAGCAGTTCTTC.

DNA of the CDR3: TGTGCCAGCAGTGCCTGGACTAGAGGCTACGAGCAGTACTTC. Amino acids: CASSAWTRGYEQYF. This rearrangement joins TRBV6-6 to TRBJ2-7; 7 bases are shared with TRBD2. After removal of 5 bases from V and 3 bases from J, the junction contained 7 bases not matched to a gene. The CDR3 runs to 14 residues. Per the germline V gene, CDR1 is MNHNY and CDR2 is SVGAGI (reference sequence).

The chain joins TRBV7-2 to TRBJ1-2; D possibly corresponds to TRBD1 (5 bases). CDR3 length: 13 amino acids. Germline V gene lookup returns CDR1 SGHTA and CDR2 FQGNSA. V lost 5 bases and J 5 bases, leaving 12 bases between the germline ends. CDR3 sequence reads: CASSPGHNYGYTF. The CDR3 DNA reads TGTGCCAGCAGCCCCGGACACAATTATGGCTACACCTTC.

The table lists this clone with a count of one. The chain is built from TRBV11-2 and TRBJ1-5, with D perhaps matching TRBD1 (5 bases). The V and J ends lost 4 bases and 6 bases respectively, with 13 bases between them. CDR1 and CDR2 from the germline V gene are SGHAT and FQNNGV. The length of the CDR3 is 14 residues. DNA of the CDR3: TGTGCCAGCAGCTCTTCAGGGTCCGCTCAGCCCCAGCATTTT. Its translation: CASSSSGSAQPQHF. The variable domain in full, with the rest retrieved from reference TRBV11-2 and TRBJ1-5, is EAGVAQSPRYKIIEKRQSVAFWCNPISGHATLYWYQQILGQGPKLLIQFQNNGVVDDSQLPKDRFSAERLKGVDSTLKIQPAKLEDSAVYLCASSSSGSAQPQHFGDGTRLSIL.

The chain joins TRBV5-6 to TRBJ2-7, with TRBD1 matching 9 bases. CDR1 SGHDT and CDR2 YYEEEE come from the germline V gene. The CDR3 spans 14 residues. V shed 7 bases and J 7 bases; nucleotides not matched to a gene: 12. CDR3 residues: CASGPTGGLVEQYF. CDR3 sequence (DNA): TGTGCCAGCGGCCCGACAGGGGGTCTTGTTGAGCAGTACTTC.

This chain uses TRBV7-9 with TRBJ1-1; maybe TRBD1 (6 bases). Germline lookup yields CDR1 SEHNR and CDR2 FQNEAQ (reference sequence). V lost 5 bases, J lost 4 bases, and 17 bases lay in between. The CDR3 totals 15 residues. The DNA of the CDR3 is TGTGCCAGCAGCGAACAGGGAGGAGTGAGCACTGAAGCTTTCTTT. Translating gives CASSEQGGVSTEAFF.